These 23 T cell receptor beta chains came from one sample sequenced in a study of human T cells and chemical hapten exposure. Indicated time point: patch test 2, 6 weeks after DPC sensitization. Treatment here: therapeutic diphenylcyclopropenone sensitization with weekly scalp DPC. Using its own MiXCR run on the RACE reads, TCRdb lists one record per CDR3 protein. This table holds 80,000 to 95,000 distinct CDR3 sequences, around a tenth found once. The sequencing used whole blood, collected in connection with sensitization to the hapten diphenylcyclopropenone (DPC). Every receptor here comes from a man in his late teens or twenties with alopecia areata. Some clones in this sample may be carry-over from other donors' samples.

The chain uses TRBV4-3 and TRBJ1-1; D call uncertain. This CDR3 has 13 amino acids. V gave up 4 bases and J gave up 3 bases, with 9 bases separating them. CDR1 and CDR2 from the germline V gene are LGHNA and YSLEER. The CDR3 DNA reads TGCGCCAGCAGCCCAGTGCGCGACACTGAAGCTTTCTTT. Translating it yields CASSPVRDTEAFF.

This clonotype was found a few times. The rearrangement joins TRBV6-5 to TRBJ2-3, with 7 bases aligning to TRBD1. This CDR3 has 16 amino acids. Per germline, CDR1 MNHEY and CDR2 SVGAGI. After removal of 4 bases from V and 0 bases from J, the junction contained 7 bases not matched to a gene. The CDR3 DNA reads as TGTGCCAGCAGTTTATGGACAGGCTCTAGCACAGATACGCAGTATTTT. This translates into CASSLWTGSSTDTQYF.

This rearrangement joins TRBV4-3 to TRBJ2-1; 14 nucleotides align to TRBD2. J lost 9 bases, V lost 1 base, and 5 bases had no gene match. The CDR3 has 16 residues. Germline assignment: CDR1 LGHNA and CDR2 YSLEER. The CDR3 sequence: CASSQGLAGGPGEQFF. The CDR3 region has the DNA TGCGCCAGCAGCCAAGGACTAGCGGGGGGGCCAGGTGAGCAGTTCTTC.

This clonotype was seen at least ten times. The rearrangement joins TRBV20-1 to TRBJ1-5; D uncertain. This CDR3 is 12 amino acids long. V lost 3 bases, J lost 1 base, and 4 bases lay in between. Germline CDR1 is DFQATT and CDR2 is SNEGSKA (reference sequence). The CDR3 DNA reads TGCAGTGCTAGGGGCAGCAATCAGCCCCAGCATTTT. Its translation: CSARGSNQPQHF.

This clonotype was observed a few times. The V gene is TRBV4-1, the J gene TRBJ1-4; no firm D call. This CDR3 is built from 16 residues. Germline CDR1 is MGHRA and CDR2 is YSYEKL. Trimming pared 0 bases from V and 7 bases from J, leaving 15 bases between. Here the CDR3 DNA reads TGCGCCAGCAGCCAAGATCGGGCAGCCTCCGTTGAAAAACTGTTTTTT. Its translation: CASSQDRAASVEKLFF.

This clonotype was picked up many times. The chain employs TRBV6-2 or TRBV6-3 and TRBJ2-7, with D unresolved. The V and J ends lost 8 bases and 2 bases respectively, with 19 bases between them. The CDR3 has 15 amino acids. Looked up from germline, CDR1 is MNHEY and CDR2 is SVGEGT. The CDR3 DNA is TGTGCCAGCCGACCCAGAGGCGAGGTCGCCTACGAGCAGTACGTC. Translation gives CASRPRGEVAYEQYV.

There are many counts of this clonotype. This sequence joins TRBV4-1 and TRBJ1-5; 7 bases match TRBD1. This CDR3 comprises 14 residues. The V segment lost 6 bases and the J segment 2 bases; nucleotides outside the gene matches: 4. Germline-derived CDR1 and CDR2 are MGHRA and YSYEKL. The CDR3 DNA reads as TGCGCCAGCAGGGCAACAGGGGGCAATCAGCCCCAGCATTTT. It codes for CASRATGGNQPQHF.

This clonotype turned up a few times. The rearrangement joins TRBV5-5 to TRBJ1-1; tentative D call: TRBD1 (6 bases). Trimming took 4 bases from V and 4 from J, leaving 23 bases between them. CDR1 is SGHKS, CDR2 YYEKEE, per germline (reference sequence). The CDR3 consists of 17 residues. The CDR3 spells CASSPQGRGRRGTEAFF. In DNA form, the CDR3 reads TGTGCCAGCAGCCCACAGGGCAGGGGCCGAAGGGGCACTGAAGCTTTCTTT.

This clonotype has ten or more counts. CDR3 DNA: TGTGCCAGCAGTTTGGCAGGTAACAATGAGCAGTTCTTC. Translating gives CASSLAGNNEQFF. The rearrangement links TRBV12-3 or TRBV12-4 to TRBJ2-1, with unresolved D. The CDR3 runs 13 residues. The V end was cut by 3 bases, the J end by 5 bases, with 8 bases between.

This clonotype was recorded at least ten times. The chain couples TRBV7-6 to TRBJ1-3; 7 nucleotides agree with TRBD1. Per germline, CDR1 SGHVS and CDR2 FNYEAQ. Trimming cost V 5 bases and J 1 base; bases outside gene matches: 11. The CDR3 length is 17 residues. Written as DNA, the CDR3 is TGTGCCAGCAGCCCCCCGGACAGGACGCCTTCTGGAAACACCATATATTTT. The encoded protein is CASSPPDRTPSGNTIYF.

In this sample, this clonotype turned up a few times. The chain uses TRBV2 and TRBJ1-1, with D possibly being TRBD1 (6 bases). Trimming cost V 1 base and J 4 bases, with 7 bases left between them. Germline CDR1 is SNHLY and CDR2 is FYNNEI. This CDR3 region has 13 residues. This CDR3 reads CASSEVGATEAFF. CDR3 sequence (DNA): TGTGCCAGCAGTGAAGTGGGGGCCACTGAAGCTTTCTTT.

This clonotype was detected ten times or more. In DNA, the CDR3 is TGTGCCAGCGGAGGTCCAGCCTCCTACGAGCAGTACGTC. This gives the protein CASGGPASYEQYV. V is TRBV7-3 and J is TRBJ2-7; possibly TRBD2 for D (5 bases). The CDR3 is 13 amino acids. Trimming shortened V by 8 bases and J by 0 bases, and 11 bases separated the two germline ends. Germline V gives CDR1 SGHTA, CDR2 FQGTGA.

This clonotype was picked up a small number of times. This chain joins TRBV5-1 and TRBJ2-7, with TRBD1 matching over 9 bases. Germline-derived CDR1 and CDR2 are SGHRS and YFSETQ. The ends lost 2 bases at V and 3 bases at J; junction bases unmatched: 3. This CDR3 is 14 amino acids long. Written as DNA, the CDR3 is TGCGCCAGCAGCTTTTCGGGACAGGGCTACGAGCAGTACTTC. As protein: CASSFSGQGYEQYF. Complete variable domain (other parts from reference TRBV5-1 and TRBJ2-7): KAGVTQTPRYLIKTRGQQVTLSCSPISGHRSVSWYQQTPGQGLQFLFEYFSETQRNKGNFPGRFSGRQFSNSRSEMNVSTLELGDSALYLCASSFSGQGYEQYFGPGTRLTVT.

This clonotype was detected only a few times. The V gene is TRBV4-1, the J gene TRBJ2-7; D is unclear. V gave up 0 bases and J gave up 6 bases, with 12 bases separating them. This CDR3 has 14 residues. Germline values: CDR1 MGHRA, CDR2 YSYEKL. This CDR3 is CASSQEPVAVEQYF. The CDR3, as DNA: TGCGCCAGCAGCCAAGAGCCGGTAGCAGTCGAGCAGTACTTC.

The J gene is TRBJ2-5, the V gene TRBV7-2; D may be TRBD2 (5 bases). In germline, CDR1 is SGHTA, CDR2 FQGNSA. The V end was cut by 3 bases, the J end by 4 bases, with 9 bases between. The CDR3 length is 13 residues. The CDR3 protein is CASSFGIRETQYF. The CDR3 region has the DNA TGTGCCAGCAGCTTCGGGATTCGAGAGACCCAGTACTTC.

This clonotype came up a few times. Here the CDR3 reads CSVVPARGSGPYEQYF. The CDR3 nucleotides are TGCAGCGTTGTCCCGGCTCGTGGAAGTGGTCCCTACGAGCAGTACTTC. J is TRBJ2-7 and V is TRBV29-1; D is ambiguous. This CDR3 is 16 amino acids long. V was clipped by 4 bases and J by 2 bases, with 21 bases between them. CDR1 is SQVTM, CDR2 ANQGSEA, per germline.

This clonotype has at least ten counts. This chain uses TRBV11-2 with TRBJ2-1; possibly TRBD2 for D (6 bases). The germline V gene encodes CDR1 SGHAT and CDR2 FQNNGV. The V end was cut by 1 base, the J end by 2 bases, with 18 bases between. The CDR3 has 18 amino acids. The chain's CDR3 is CASSLAPWRRGTYNEQFF. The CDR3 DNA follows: TGTGCCAGCAGCTTAGCCCCTTGGAGGCGGGGAACCTACAATGAGCAGTTCTTC. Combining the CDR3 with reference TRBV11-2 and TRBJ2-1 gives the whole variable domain EAGVAQSPRYKIIEKRQSVAFWCNPISGHATLYWYQQILGQGPKLLIQFQNNGVVDDSQLPKDRFSAERLKGVDSTLKIQPAKLEDSAVYLCASSLAPWRRGTYNEQFFGPGTRLTVL.

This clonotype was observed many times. This CDR3 is CASSPPGEGEYGYTF. The CDR3 DNA reads as TGTGCCAGCTCACCACCGGGTGAGGGGGAGTATGGCTACACCTTC. The chain joins TRBV18 to TRBJ1-2; TRBD1 might be the D (6 bases). The CDR3 has 15 amino acids. Trimming cost V 0 bases and J 5 bases, with 13 bases left between them. Germline CDR1 and CDR2: KGHSH and LQKENI.

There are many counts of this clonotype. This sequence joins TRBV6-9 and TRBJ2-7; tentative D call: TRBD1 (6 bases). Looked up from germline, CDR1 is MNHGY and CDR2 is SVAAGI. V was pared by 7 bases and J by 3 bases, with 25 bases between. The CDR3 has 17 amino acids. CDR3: CASTDHTQGRYNYEQYF. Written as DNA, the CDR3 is TGTGCCAGCACGGACCATACACAGGGCCGATACAACTACGAGCAGTACTTC.

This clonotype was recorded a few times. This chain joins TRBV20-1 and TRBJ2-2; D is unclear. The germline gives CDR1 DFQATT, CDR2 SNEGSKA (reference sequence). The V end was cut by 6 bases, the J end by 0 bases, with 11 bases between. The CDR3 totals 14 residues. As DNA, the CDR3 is TGCAGTGCGGTGGACCCTTCGAACACCGGGGAGCTGTTTTTT. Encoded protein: CSAVDPSNTGELFF.

CDR3 DNA sequence: TGCGCCAGCAGCCAAACGTTCCCGGGACAGATTGATCAGCCCCAGCATTTT. Its translation: CASSQTFPGQIDQPQHF. The chain combines TRBV4-3 with TRBJ1-5; 7 nucleotides match TRBD1. This CDR3 region has 17 residues. Unmatched junction bases numbered 12, after V lost 2 bases and J lost 5 bases. Germline assignment: CDR1 LGHNA and CDR2 YSLEER.

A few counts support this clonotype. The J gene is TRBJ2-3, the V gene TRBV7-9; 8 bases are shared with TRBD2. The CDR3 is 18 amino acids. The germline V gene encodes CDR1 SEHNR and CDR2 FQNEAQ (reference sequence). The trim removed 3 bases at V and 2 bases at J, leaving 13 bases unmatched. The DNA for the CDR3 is TGTGCCAGCAGCTTCGGCTCTCCACTAGCGGCCTTCACAGATACGCAGTATTTT. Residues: CASSFGSPLAAFTDTQYF.

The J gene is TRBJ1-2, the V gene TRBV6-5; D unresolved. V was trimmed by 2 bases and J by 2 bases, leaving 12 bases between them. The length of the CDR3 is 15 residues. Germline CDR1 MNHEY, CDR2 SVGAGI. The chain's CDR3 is CASSYTDKRNYGYTF. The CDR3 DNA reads TGTGCCAGCAGTTACACAGACAAAAGGAACTATGGCTACACCTTC.